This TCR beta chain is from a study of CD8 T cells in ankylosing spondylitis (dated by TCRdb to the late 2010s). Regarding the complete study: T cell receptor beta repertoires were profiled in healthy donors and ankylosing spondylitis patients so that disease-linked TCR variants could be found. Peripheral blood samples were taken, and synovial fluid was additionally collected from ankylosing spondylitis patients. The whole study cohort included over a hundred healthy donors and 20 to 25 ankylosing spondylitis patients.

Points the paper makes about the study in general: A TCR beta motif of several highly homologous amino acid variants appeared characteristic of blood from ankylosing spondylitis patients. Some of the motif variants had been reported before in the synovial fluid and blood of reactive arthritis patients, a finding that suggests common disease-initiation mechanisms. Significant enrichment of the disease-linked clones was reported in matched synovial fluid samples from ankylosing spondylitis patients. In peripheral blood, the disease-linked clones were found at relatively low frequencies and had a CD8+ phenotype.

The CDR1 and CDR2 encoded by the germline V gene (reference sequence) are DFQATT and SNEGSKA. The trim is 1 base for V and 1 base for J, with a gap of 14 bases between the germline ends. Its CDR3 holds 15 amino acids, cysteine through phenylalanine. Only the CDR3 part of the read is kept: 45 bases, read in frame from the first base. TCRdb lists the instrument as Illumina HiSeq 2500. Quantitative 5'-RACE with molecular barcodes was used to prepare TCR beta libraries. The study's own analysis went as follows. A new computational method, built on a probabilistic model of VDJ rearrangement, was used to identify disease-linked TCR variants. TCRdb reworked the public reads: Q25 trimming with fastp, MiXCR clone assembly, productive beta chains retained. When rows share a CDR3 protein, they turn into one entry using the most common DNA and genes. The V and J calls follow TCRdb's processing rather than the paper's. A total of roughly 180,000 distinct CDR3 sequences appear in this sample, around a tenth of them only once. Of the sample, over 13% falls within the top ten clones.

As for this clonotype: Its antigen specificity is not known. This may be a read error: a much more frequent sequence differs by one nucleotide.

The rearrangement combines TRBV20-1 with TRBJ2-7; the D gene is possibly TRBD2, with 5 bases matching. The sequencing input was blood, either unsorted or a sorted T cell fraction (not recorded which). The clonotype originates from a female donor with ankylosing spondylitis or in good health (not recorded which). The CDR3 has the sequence CSARALSGKSYEQYF. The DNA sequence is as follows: TGCAGTGCTAGAGCCCTAAGCGGAAAATCCTACGAGCAGTACTTC.